This T cell receptor beta chain is from a study of blood T cell repertoires in COVID-19. Sequenced by immunoSEQ multiplex PCR; TCRdb stores in-frame clones only, minus some. Of fewer than 250,000 clones detected, roughly four fifths appear once; the ten largest clones hold 4%. The V segment lost 2 bases and the J segment 0 bases; nucleotides outside the gene matches: 7. This CDR3 region has 18 residues. This clone appeared a single time. The clonotype was recovered from a man aged 45-65 years with acute or convalescent COVID-19. Sample: peripheral blood. The V call is TRBV5-3, the J call TRBJ2-2; TRBD1 matches at 10 bases. TRBV5-3 is an ORF, and what it does is uncertain. The CDR3 loop reads CARSFTGTGVTNTGELFF. The CDR3 DNA sequence: TGTGCCAGAAGCTTCACGGGGACAGGGGTTACGAACACCGGGGAGCTGTTTTTT.